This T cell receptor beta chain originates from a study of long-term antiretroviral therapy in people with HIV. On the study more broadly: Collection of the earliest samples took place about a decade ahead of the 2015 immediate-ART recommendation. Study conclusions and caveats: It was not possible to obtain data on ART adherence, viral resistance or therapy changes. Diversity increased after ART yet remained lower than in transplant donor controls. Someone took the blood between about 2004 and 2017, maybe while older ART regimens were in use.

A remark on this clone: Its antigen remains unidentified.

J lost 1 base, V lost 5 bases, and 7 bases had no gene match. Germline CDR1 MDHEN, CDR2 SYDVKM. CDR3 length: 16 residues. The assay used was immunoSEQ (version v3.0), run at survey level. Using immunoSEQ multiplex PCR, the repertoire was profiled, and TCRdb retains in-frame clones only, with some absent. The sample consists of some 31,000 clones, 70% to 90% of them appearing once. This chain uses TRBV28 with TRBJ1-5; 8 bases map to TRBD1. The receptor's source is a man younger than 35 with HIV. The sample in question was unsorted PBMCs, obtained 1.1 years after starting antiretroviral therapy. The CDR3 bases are TGTGCCAGCAGTGACCCAGGGGGCGGAAGCAATCAGCCCCAGCATTTT. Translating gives CASSDPGGGSNQPQHF.